Following are 5 T cell receptor beta chains from one sample sequenced in a study of beta chain features in type 1 diabetes. Whole-study results and caveats: TCRB CDR3s were moderately but significantly shorter in Type 1 diabetes patients in all four CD4+ subsets.

Isolated RNA was reverse transcribed in full, so expressed TCRB transcripts were sequenced. The table came from immunoSEQ multiplex PCR; TCRdb's copy has only in-frame clones and leaves some out. The sample lists more than 100,000 clones; 25% to 35% were seen once. Which antigens these TCRs recognize remains unknown. Sample: central memory CD4+ T cells from blood. The receptors come from a woman younger than 30 with type 1 diabetes.

On this clone itself: A read error may account for a junction end that differs from germline. V and J are TRBV18 and TRBJ1-1; 7 positions match TRBD1. The CDR3 has 13 amino acids. CDR1 is KGHSH and CDR2 is LQKENI in the germline V gene. The CDR3 sequence is CASSTPGTEKAFF. The CDR3, as DNA: TGTGCCAGCTCAACACCCGGGACAGAAAAAGCTTTCTTT.

The chain joins TRBV5-1 to TRBJ2-3; 8 bases are a match to TRBD1. V dropped 3 bases and J dropped 5; count of bases not matched to a gene: 5. The CDR3 runs 14 residues. CDR1 is SGHRS and CDR2 is YFSETQ in the germline V gene. The chain's CDR3 is CASSWTGTGDTQYF. CDR3 nucleotide sequence: TGCGCCAGCAGCTGGACCGGGACAGGAGATACGCAGTATTTT.

The chain joins TRBV5-1 to TRBJ2-7; no clear D. CDR1 is SGHRS and CDR2 is YFSETQ in the germline V gene. V lost 4 bases, J lost 3 bases, and 14 bases lay in between. CDR3 length equals 14 residues. The CDR3 protein is CASSGHADNYEQYF. CDR3 nucleotides: TGCGCCAGCAGCGGCCACGCCGACAACTACGAGCAGTACTTC.

The J gene is TRBJ1-1, the V gene TRBV15; D is possibly TRBD1 (6 bases). Germline values: CDR1 LNHNV, CDR2 YYDKDF (reference sequence). This CDR3 is built from 16 residues. Trimming pared 2 bases from V and 0 bases from J, leaving 13 bases between. CDR3 DNA sequence: TGTGCCACCAGCAGATCGTTACAGGGCATGAACACTGAAGCTTTCTTT. Encoded protein: CATSRSLQGMNTEAFF.

This sequence joins TRBV5-1 and TRBJ1-3; perhaps TRBD1 as D (5 bases). Trimming cost V 0 bases and J 0 bases, with 13 bases left between them. Germline V gene lookup returns CDR1 SGHRS and CDR2 YFSETQ. This CDR3 has 17 residues. For the CDR3, the DNA is TGCGCCAGCAGCTTGGCGGATGGGGGACTCTCTGGAAACACCATATATTTT. Encoded protein: CASSLADGGLSGNTIYF.